The 18 T cell receptor beta chains given below trace back to one sample, sequenced in a study of shared clonotypes between healthy human individuals. Some clones are missing from TCRdb's copy, which holds only in-frame ones; the method was immunoSEQ multiplex PCR. There are around 2.1 million clones in the sample; about 93% occur only once, and roughly 1.8% lies in the top ten. Naive CD8 cells lacked CD45RO, underwent positive selection for CCR7 and left out terminally differentiated effector memory CD45RA+ cells. Sequenced: naive CD8+ T cells from PBMCs. These receptors came from a man between 18 and 29 years old in good health. Some clones in this sample may be carry-over from other donors' samples.

This chain connects TRBV6-4 to TRBJ2-1; possible D gene TRBD2, 6 bases. V dropped 6 bases and J dropped 6 bases, with 15 bases sitting between them. Germline V lookup: CDR1 MRHNA, CDR2 SNTAGT. The CDR3 sequence is 14 residues long. The CDR3 is CASSPFGGSNEQFF. CDR3 in DNA: TGTGCCAGCAGCCCCTTTGGGGGGTCCAATGAGCAGTTCTTC.

The J gene is TRBJ2-1, the V gene TRBV28; 9 bases map to TRBD2. This CDR3 comprises 16 residues. Per the germline V gene, CDR1 is MDHEN and CDR2 is SYDVKM. V dropped 7 bases and J dropped 3; count of bases not matched to a gene: 10. The CDR3 loop is CASNGGVAGVYNEQFF. The CDR3 DNA is TGTGCCAGCAACGGGGGGGTAGCGGGAGTCTACAATGAGCAGTTCTTC.

The J gene is TRBJ2-5, the V gene TRBV28, with 7 bases that match TRBD1. CDR3 length: 16 residues. CDR1 and CDR2 (germline): MDHEN, SYDVKM. With V trimmed by 5 bases and J by 1 base, 10 bases remained unmatched. The CDR3 reads CASSPLGTALQETQYF. The CDR3 DNA sequence: TGTGCCAGCAGTCCCCTCGGGACAGCACTCCAAGAGACCCAGTACTTC.

Only one count was recorded for this clone. V and J are TRBV5-1 and TRBJ2-1, with 14 bases aligning to TRBD2. The CDR3 is 16 amino acids. The ends lost 4 bases at V and 4 bases at J; junction bases unmatched: 4. Germline V CDR1 and CDR2: SGHRS, YFSETQ. The CDR3: CASSPGTSGSYNEQFF. As DNA, the CDR3 is TGCGCCAGCAGCCCCGGGACTAGCGGGAGTTACAATGAGCAGTTCTTC.

The chain uses TRBV19 and TRBJ1-1; D is unresolved. Germline V gene data show CDR1 as LNHDA and CDR2 as SQIVND (reference sequence). CDR3 length: 13 amino acids. The V gene lost 2 bases and the J gene lost 0 bases, with 4 bases spanning the gap. CDR3 protein: CASSIRMNTEAFF. The CDR3 region has the DNA TGTGCCAGTAGTATACGGATGAACACTGAAGCTTTCTTT.

The chain carries TRBV2 and TRBJ2-7; perhaps TRBD2 as D (5 bases). V was trimmed by 2 bases and J by 3 bases, leaving 14 bases between them. CDR1 is SNHLY, CDR2 FYNNEI, per germline. This CDR3 is 15 amino acids long. The CDR3 DNA sequence: TGTGCCAGCAGTGAAATGAAGGGAGCAAACTACGAGCAGTACTTC. Translation gives CASSEMKGANYEQYF.

The J gene is TRBJ1-1, the V gene TRBV5-5; no definite D call. V lost 5 bases to trimming and J lost 9 bases, with 8 bases between them. The V gene's germline CDR1 is SGHKS and CDR2 YYEKEE (reference sequence). The CDR3 covers 10 residues. The CDR3 DNA sequence: TGTGCCAGCAGTGGGTTCAAAGCTTTCTTT. Amino acids: CASSGFKAFF.

The CDR3 loop is CASPKERGGELFF. CDR3 coding DNA: TGCGCCAGCCCTAAAGAGAGGGGCGGGGAGCTGTTTTTT. This chain links TRBV10-2 with TRBJ2-2; possibly TRBD1 or TRBD2 for D (5 bases each). This CDR3 spans 13 amino acids. Trimming pared 8 bases from V and 7 bases from J, leaving 14 bases between. Germline CDR1 and CDR2: WSHSY and SAAADI.

The chain is built from TRBV9 and TRBJ1-2; D remains unclear. The V end lost 0 bases, the J end lost 4 bases, and 10 bases lay between the germline ends. This CDR3 region has 14 residues. Germline CDR1 is SGDLS and CDR2 is YYNGEE. CDR3 in amino acids: CASSVGTVSYGYTF. Written as DNA, the CDR3 is TGTGCCAGCAGCGTAGGGACGGTCTCCTATGGCTACACCTTC.

The chain employs TRBV4-3 and TRBJ2-3; D is unresolved. The CDR3 covers 13 residues. Germline V gene data show CDR1 as LGHNA and CDR2 as YSLEER. Trimming left V 4 bases short and J 0 bases short, with 5 bases between. The CDR3 DNA follows: TGCGCCAGCAGCCTTAGCAGCACAGATACGCAGTATTTT. Protein sequence: CASSLSSTDTQYF.

The J gene is TRBJ2-7, the V gene TRBV14, with D perhaps matching TRBD1 or TRBD2 (5 bases each). Germline V CDR1 and CDR2: SGHDN, FVKESK. CDR3 length: 15 residues. The ends were cut back, 4 bases at V and 6 bases at J, with 19 bases in the middle. DNA for the CDR3: TGTGCCAGCAGCCGAGGGGAGTTCCTGTGGGGCGAGCAGTACTTC. Translation gives CASSRGEFLWGEQYF. Supplemented by reference TRBV14 and TRBJ2-7, the full variable domain reads EAGVTQFPSHSVIEKGQTVTLRCDPISGHDNLYWYRRVMGKEIKFLLHFVKESKQDESGMPNNRFLAERTGGTYSTLKVQPAELEDSGVYFCASSRGEFLWGEQYFGPGTRLTVT.

This clone was seen only a few times. The rearrangement joins TRBV4-3 to TRBJ1-1; 9 bases align to TRBD1. The CDR3 has 15 residues. The junction had 3 bases not matched to a gene; V was cut back by 1 base and J by 3 bases. The germline CDR1 and CDR2 sequences are LGHNA and YSLEER. The CDR3 here is CASSQVWDRDTEAFF. Written as DNA, the CDR3 is TGCGCCAGCAGCCAAGTATGGGACAGGGACACTGAAGCTTTCTTT.

This rearrangement joins TRBV11-2 to TRBJ2-1; 10 bases match TRBD2. The length of the CDR3 is 15 residues. Germline CDR1 reads SGHAT; CDR2 reads FQNNGV. V lost 7 bases, J lost 4 bases, and 7 bases stayed unmatched. The DNA for the CDR3 is TGTGCCAGCATAAGGACTAGCGGCCAGTACAATGAGCAGTTCTTC. It encodes CASIRTSGQYNEQFF. Supplemented by reference TRBV11-2 and TRBJ2-1, the full variable domain reads EAGVAQSPRYKIIEKRQSVAFWCNPISGHATLYWYQQILGQGPKLLIQFQNNGVVDDSQLPKDRFSAERLKGVDSTLKIQPAKLEDSAVYLCASIRTSGQYNEQFFGPGTRLTVL.

The chain carries TRBV5-1 and TRBJ2-4, with 10 bases aligning to TRBD2. Germline V lookup: CDR1 SGHRS, CDR2 YFSETQ. With 1 base clipped from V and 0 bases from J, the junction kept 19 bases outside the gene matches. The CDR3 runs 22 residues. Here the CDR3 DNA reads TGCGCCAGCAGCTTGTTTTTTTCTAGCGGGAGCGAGGGAACTCTAGCCAAAAACATTCAGTACTTC. This sequence encodes CASSLFFSSGSEGTLAKNIQYF. The full variable domain, in which reference TRBV5-1 and TRBJ2-4 provide the parts outside the CDR3, is KAGVTQTPRYLIKTRGQQVTLSCSPISGHRSVSWYQQTPGQGLQFLFEYFSETQRNKGNFPGRFSGRQFSNSRSEMNVSTLELGDSALYLCASSLFFSSGSEGTLAKNIQYFGAGTRLSVL.

This rearrangement joins TRBV28 to TRBJ1-5; TRBD1 is a possible D gene (5 bases). The CDR3 consists of 15 residues. The V gene's germline CDR1 is MDHEN and CDR2 SYDVKM. V gave up 7 bases and J gave up 1 base, with 14 bases separating them. The CDR3 DNA sequence: TGTGCCAGCACCATGGGGCAGGGAAGCAATCAGCCCCAGCATTTT. Protein product: CASTMGQGSNQPQHF.

The chain couples TRBV28 to TRBJ1-1; D is uncertain. Trimming removed 7 bases from V and 6 bases from J, with 15 bases in between. The germline V gene has CDR1 MDHEN and CDR2 SYDVKM. The CDR3 has 13 residues. CDR3 in DNA: TGTGCCAGCACCCCAGGTCCGGGTCCTGAAGCTTTCTTT. Translating gives CASTPGPGPEAFF.

In regard to this clone: The same CDR3 can be traced to other DNA sequences in this sample. V is TRBV9 and J is TRBJ1-1; D possibly corresponds to TRBD1 (5 bases). The V and J ends lost 4 bases and 0 bases respectively, with 13 bases between them. CDR1 is SGDLS, CDR2 YYNGEE, per germline. The CDR3 runs 15 residues. DNA for the CDR3: TGTGCCAGCAGCCCCCGTGGGGGGGTGAACACTGAAGCTTTCTTT. Its translation is CASSPRGGVNTEAFF.

To note about this clone: The junction departs from germline at one end; a sequencing error may be responsible. V usage is TRBV7-9 and J usage is TRBJ2-4, with 7 bases fitting TRBD2. Per the germline V gene, CDR1 is SEHNR and CDR2 is FQNEAQ (reference sequence). This CDR3 comprises 15 residues. The CDR3 DNA reads TGTGCCAGCAGCTTGGCGGGAGAGGGGAAAAACATTCAGTGCTTC. Its protein product is CASSLAGEGKNIQCF.